The rows below give T cell receptor beta chains drawn from one sample of a study of shared clonotypes between healthy human individuals. Generated by immunoSEQ multiplex PCR, the TCRdb table keeps only in-frame clones and is missing some. The table shows about 980,000 clones, with 60% to 85% occurring only once. The sequencing input was memory CD4+ T cells sorted from blood. These receptors all stem from a man aged 18 to 29 in good health. Both conserved end residues are part of each CDR3. The order of the fields is V gene, clone size, J gene, D gene, CDR3 DNA, CDR3 protein. D genes are given only for firm matches. Clone size is not always given. Where it is, it says once, few, many or a class for expanded clones.

V: TRBV15
size: .
J: TRBJ1-5
D: .
DNA: TGTGCCACCAGCAGGTTCAGGGGTAACAATCAGCCCCAGCATTTT
CDR3: CATSRFRGNNQPQHF

V: TRBV7-9
size: .
J: TRBJ1-4
D: TRBD1
DNA: TGTGCCAGCAGCAACGGACAGGGCGGTAATGAAAAACTGTTTTTT
CDR3: CASSNGQGGNEKLFF

V: TRBV5-4
size: .
J: TRBJ2-3
D: .
DNA: TGTGCCAGCAGCTCTGTAGCAGATACGCAGTATTTT
CDR3: CASSSVADTQYF

V: TRBV5-4
size: .
J: TRBJ2-5
D: TRBD2
DNA: TGTGCCAGCAGCTTCAGACTAGCGCAAGAGACCCAGTACTTC
CDR3: CASSFRLAQETQYF

V: TRBV13
size: .
J: TRBJ1-6
D: .
DNA: TGTGCCAGCCAACAGAGCTCCTATAATTCACCCCTCCACTTT
CDR3: CASQQSSYNSPLHF

V: TRBV19
size: .
J: TRBJ1-2
D: .
DNA: TGTGCCAGTAGTCGGGGCCAGTCGGGAACCTATGGCTACACCTTC
CDR3: CASSRGQSGTYGYTF

V: TRBV5-1
size: .
J: TRBJ1-6
D: .
DNA: TGCGCCAGCAGCTCAACATGGGATCCTAATTCACCCCTCCACTTT
CDR3: CASSSTWDPNSPLHF

V: TRBV18
size: .
J: TRBJ2-5
D: TRBD2
DNA: TGTGCCAGCTCGCCGCTAGGGACTAGCGGGGAAGAGACCCAGTACTTC
CDR3: CASSPLGTSGEETQYF

V: TRBV27
size: .
J: TRBJ1-1
D: .
DNA: TGTGCCAGCAGTTTAGGGTACCTCAGGGCTATGAACACTGAAGCTTTCTTT
CDR3: CASSLGYLRAMNTEAFF

V: TRBV25-1
size: .
J: TRBJ2-7
D: .
DNA: TGTGCCAGCAGTGAATTAGGTCAGCAGTACTTC
CDR3: CASSELGQQYF

V: TRBV7-2
size: few
J: TRBJ2-1
D: TRBD2
DNA: TGTGCCAGCAGCTTAGTTGCTAGCGGGTCGTTAGGGGGGAATGAGCAGTTCTTC
CDR3: CASSLVASGSLGGNEQFF

V: TRBV6-8
size: few
J: TRBJ2-5
D: TRBD1
DNA: TGTGCCAGCCCGTTATCAGGGGGGACCCAGTACTTC
CDR3: CASPLSGGTQYF